This TCR beta chain was profiled in a study of molecular identifiers for immune sequencing clone quantification. MiXCR was run by TCRdb on the PCR reads, yielding one entry per CDR3 protein. The sample consists of around 320,000 distinct CDR3 sequences, roughly a quarter of them appearing once. Germline CDR1 is MNHEY and CDR2 is SMNVEV (reference sequence). V lost 2 bases and J lost 4, with 15 bases in between. This CDR3 has 15 amino acids. This clonotype appeared a few times. This receptor was taken from a human donor in good health. Some libraries in this study had Jurkat cell RNA spiked in. The chain combines TRBV27 with TRBJ2-7; a possible D gene is TRBD1 (5 bases). Input material: naive CD8+ T cells from blood, with Jurkat cell RNA spiked in. Subset noted: FACS-sorted CD8+CD4-CCR7+CD45RA+ naive T cells. CDR3 protein: CASSLQGSSLYEQYF. The CDR3, as DNA: TGTGCCAGCAGTTTACAGGGCAGTTCTTTGTACGAGCAGTACTTC.